This TCR beta chain derives from a study of blood T cell repertoires in COVID-19. Germline CDR1 SGHAT, CDR2 FQNNGV. CDR3 size: 15 residues. The V and J ends lost 5 bases and 4 bases respectively, with 12 bases between them. The method was immunoSEQ multiplex PCR; TCRdb's version includes in-frame clones alone and lacks a portion of them. The table lists fewer than 150,000 clones, approximately 91% of them singletons. The genes are TRBV11-2 and TRBJ2-6; D remains unclear. Sequencing input: peripheral blood. This TCR came from a man aged 45-60 years with active or convalescent COVID-19. CDR3 residues: CASSPLSAGANVLTF. CDR3 nucleotides: TGTGCCAGCAGCCCCCTAAGTGCAGGGGCCAACGTCCTGACTTTC.